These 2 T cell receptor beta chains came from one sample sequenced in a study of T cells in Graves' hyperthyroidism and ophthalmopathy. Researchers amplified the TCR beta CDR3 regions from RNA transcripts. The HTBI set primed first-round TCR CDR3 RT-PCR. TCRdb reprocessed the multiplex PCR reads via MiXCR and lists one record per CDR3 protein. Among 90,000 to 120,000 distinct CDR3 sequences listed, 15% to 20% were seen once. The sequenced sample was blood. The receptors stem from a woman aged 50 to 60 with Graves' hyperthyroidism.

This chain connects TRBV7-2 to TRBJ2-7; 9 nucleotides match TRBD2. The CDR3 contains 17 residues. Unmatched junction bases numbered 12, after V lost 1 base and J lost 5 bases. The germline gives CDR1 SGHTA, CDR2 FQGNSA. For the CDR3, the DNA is TGTGCCAGCAGCTTAGAGGCCGGGTTAGCGGGAGTGGACGAGCAGTACTTC. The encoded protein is CASSLEAGLAGVDEQYF.

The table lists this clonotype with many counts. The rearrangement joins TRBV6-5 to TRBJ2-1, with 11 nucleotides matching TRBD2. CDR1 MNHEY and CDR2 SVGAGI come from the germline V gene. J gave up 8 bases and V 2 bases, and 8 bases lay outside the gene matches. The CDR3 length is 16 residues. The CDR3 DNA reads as TGTGCCAGCAGTTACAATCCGGGACTAGCGGTCGATGAGCAGTTCTTC. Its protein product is CASSYNPGLAVDEQFF.